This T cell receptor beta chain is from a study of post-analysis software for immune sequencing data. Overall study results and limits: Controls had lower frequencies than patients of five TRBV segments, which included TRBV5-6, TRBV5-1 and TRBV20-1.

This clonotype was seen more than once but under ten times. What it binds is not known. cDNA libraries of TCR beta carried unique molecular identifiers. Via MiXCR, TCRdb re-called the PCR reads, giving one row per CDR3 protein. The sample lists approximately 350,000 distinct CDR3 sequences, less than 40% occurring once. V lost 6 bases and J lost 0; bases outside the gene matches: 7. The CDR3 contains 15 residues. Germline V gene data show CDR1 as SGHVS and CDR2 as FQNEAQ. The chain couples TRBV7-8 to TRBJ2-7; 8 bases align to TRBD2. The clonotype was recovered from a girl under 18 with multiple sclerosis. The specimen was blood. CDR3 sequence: CASRTRGGSSYEQYF. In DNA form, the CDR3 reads TGTGCCAGCAGAACCCGCGGGGGGTCCTCCTACGAGCAGTACTTC.